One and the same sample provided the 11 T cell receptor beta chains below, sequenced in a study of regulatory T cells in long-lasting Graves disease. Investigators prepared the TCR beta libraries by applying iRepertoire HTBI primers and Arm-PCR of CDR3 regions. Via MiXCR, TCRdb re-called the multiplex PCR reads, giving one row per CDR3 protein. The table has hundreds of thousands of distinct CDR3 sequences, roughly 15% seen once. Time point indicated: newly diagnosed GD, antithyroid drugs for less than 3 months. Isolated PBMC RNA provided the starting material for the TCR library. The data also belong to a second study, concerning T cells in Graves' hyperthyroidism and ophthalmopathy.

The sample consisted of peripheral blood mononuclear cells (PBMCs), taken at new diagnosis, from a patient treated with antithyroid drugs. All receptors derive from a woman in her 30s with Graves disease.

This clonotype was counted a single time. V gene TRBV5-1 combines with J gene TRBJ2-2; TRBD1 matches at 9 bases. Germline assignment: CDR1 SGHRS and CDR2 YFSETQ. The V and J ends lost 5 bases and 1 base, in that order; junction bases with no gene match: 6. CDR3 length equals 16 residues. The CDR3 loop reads CASRADRGQNTGELFF. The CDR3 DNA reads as TGCGCCAGCAGGGCGGACAGGGGACAGAACACCGGGGAGCTGTTTTTT.

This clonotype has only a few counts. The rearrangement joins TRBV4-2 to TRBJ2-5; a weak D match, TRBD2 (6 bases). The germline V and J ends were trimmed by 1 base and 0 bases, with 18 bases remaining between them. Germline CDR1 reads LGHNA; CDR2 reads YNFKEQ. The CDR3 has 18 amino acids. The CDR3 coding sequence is TGTGCCAGCAGCCAAGTATACGTAGGGACGGGGGACCAAGAGACCCAGTACTTC. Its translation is CASSQVYVGTGDQETQYF.

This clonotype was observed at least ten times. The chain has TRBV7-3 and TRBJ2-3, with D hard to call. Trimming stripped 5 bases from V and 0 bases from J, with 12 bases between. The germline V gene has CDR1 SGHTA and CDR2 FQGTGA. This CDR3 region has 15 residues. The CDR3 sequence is CASSRTAISTDTQYF. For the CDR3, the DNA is TGTGCCAGCAGCCGTACAGCCATTAGCACAGATACGCAGTATTTT.

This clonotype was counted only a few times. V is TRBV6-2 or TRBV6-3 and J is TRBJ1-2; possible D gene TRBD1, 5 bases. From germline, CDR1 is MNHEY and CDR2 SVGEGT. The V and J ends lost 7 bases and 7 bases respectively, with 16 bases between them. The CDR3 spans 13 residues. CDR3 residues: CASIPGGVSGYTF. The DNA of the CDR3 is TGTGCCAGCATCCCTGGGGGGGTTTCTGGCTACACCTTC.

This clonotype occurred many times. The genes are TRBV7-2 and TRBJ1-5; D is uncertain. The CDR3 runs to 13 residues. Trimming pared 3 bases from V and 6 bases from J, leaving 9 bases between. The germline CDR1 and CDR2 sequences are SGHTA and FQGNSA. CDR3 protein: CASSLGGSQPQHF. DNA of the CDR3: TGTGCCAGCAGCTTGGGCGGTAGTCAGCCCCAGCATTTT.

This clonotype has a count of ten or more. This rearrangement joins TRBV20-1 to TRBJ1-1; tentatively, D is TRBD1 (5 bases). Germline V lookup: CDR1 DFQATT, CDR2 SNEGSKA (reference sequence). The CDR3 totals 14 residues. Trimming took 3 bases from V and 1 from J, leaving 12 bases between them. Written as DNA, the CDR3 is TGCAGTGCTAGGGACACCAGCCGGAACACTGAAGCTTTCTTT. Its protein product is CSARDTSRNTEAFF.

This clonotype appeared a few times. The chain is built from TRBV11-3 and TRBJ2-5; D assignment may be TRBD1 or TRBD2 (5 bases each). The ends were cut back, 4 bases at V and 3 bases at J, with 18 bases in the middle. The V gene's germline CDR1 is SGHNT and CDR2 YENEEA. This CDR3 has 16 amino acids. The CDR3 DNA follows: TGTGCCAGCAGCTCAACCGGGACGAAGGAAAAAGAGACCCAGTACTTC. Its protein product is CASSSTGTKEKETQYF.

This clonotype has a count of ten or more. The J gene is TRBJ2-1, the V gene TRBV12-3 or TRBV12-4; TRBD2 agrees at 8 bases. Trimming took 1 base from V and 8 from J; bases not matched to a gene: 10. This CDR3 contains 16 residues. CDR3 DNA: TGTGCCAGCAGTTTAGGGAGCGGGACTAGGATTTATGAGCAGTTCTTC. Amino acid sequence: CASSLGSGTRIYEQFF.

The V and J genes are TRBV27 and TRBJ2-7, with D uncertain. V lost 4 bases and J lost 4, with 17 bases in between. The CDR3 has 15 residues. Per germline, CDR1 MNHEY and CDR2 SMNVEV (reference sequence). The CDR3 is CASSSPMREKYEQYF. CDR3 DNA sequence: TGTGCCAGCAGTTCCCCGATGAGAGAAAAGTACGAGCAGTACTTC.

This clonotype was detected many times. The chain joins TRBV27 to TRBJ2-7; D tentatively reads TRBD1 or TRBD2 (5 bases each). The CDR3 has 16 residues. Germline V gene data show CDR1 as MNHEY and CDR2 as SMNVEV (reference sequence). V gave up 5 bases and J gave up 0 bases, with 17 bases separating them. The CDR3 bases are TGTGCCAGCAGTGGGACGACCCTTGGGGCCTCCTACGAGCAGTACTTC. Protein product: CASSGTTLGASYEQYF.

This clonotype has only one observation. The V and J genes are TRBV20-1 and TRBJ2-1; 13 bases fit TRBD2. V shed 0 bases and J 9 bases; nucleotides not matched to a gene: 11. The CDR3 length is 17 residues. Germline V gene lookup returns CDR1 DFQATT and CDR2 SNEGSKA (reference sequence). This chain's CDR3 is CSARDHGTSGNAGEQFF. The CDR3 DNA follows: TGCAGTGCTAGAGATCACGGGACTAGCGGGAACGCGGGTGAGCAGTTCTTC.